This T cell receptor beta chain was recorded in a study of blood T cell repertoires in COVID-19. The CDR3 is made up of 14 amino acids. Germline values: CDR1 SGHTA, CDR2 FQGNSA. As for this clone: At one end, the junction sequence differs from germline, possibly due to a read error.

The Seattle site enrolled patients during active infection and followed them longitudinally. Sequencing used immunoSEQ multiplex PCR; TCRdb keeps in-frame clones, though not all of them. The table has some 200,000 clones, 82% seen once. V usage is TRBV7-2 and J usage is TRBJ2-1, with unresolved D. The TCR was taken from a woman in her seventies with COVID-19, enrolled during active disease. Sequencing was carried out using peripheral blood. DNA of the CDR3: TGTGCCAGCAGCCCTTCGGGTAGCCCGAATGGGCAGTTCTTC. Translation gives CASSPSGSPNGQFF.